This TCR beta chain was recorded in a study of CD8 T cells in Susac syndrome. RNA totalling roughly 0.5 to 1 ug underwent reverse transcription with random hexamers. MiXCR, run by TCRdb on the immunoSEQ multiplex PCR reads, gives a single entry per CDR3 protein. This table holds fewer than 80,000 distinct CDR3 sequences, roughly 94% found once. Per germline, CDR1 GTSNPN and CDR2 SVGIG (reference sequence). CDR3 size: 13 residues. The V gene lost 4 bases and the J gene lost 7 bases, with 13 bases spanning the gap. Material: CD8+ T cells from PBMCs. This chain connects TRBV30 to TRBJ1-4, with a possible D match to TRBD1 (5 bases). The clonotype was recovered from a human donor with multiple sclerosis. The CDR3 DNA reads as TGTGCCTGGAACTCGCGGGGGGGTGAAAAACTGTTTTTT. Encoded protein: CAWNSRGGEKLFF.